The sequence of this T cell receptor beta chain was determined in a study of shared clonotypes between healthy human individuals. Findings and limits, study-wide: Four donors held about 5% of naive CD4 clonotypes in common. Rarefaction curves obtained for sorted subsets showed sequencing incomplete despite large depth.

A note on this clone: Its specificity is unknown.

Sequencing used immunoSEQ multiplex PCR; TCRdb keeps in-frame clones, though not all of them. Seen here are some 680,000 clones, around three quarters observed once, and the top ten hold about 1.8%. Trimming took off 1 base at V and 0 bases at J, with 7 bases between the two ends. CDR3 size: 15 residues. The V gene's germline CDR1 is SEHNR and CDR2 FQNEAQ (reference sequence). A split of CD4+ cells into CD45RA+ naive and CD45RA-negative memory subsets was performed. Sequencing was done on a sample of memory CD4+ T cells sorted from blood. Subset in this sample: CD45RA-negative fraction. The genes are TRBV7-9 and TRBJ1-5, with D possibly matching TRBD1 (5 bases). The TCR was taken from a woman aged 25-40 years in good health. The CDR3 nucleotides are TGTGCCAGCAGCTTAGGGACATTTAGCAATCAGCCCCAGCATTTT. Its translation is CASSLGTFSNQPQHF.